The 11 T cell receptor beta chains presented below share a single source sample, sequenced in a study of blood T cell repertoires in COVID-19. Profiled with immunoSEQ multiplex PCR; TCRdb holds only in-frame clones, not every one. Of about 120,000 clones in the sample, around 89% are singletons; the top ten hold around 4.5%. The specimen sequenced was peripheral blood. The receptors shown here come from a man between 60 and 75 years old with COVID-19, enrolled during active disease.

This clone was recorded once. The rearrangement joins TRBV29-1 to TRBJ2-3; 9 bases line up with TRBD2. The CDR3 is made up of 14 amino acids. Germline V gives CDR1 SQVTM, CDR2 ANQGSEA. Losses at the gene ends were 4 bases for V and 2 bases for J; bases not matched to a gene: 4. DNA for the CDR3: TGCAGCGTTGGCGGGGGGGTAAACACAGATACGCAGTATTTT. Amino acid sequence: CSVGGGVNTDTQYF.

This chain uses TRBV30 with TRBJ1-4, with 7 bases fitting TRBD1. Germline V lookup: CDR1 GTSNPN, CDR2 SVGIG (reference sequence). With 4 bases clipped from V and 5 bases from J, the junction kept 10 bases outside the gene matches. The CDR3 totals 15 residues. The CDR3 DNA reads as TGTGCCTGGACCAAACCGGGACAGTCAAATGAAAAACTGTTTTTT. It encodes CAWTKPGQSNEKLFF.

The chain uses TRBV10-1 and TRBJ1-1; D possibly corresponds to TRBD1 (6 bases). Germline CDR1 WNHNN, CDR2 SYGVQD (reference sequence). V gave up 8 bases and J gave up 0 bases, with 16 bases separating them. The CDR3 is 15 residues long. CDR3 sequence: CASPMIRGMNTEAFF. The DNA for the CDR3 is TGCGCCAGCCCTATGATCAGGGGCATGAACACTGAAGCTTTCTTT.

V is TRBV18 and J is TRBJ2-5; TRBD1 might be the D (5 bases). Germline V CDR1 and CDR2: KGHSH, LQKENI. Trimming cost V 2 bases and J 5 bases, with 12 bases left between them. CDR3 length equals 14 residues. CDR3 region: CASSPGARKETQYF. The CDR3 coding sequence is TGTGCCAGCTCACCAGGGGCGCGAAAGGAGACCCAGTACTTC.

J is TRBJ1-5 and V is TRBV12-3 or TRBV12-4; unclear D gene. The CDR3 loop spans 11 amino acids. Trimming took 6 bases from V and 12 from J, leaving 12 bases between them. Here the CDR3 reads CASSRGGNQHF. The CDR3 DNA reads TGTGCCAGCAGCCGGGGTGGGAACCAGCATTTT.

The rearrangement joins TRBV6-6 to TRBJ1-1, with D possibly being TRBD1 (6 bases). Trimming pared 0 bases from V and 3 bases from J, leaving 11 bases between. The germline CDR1 and CDR2 sequences are MNHNY and SVGAGI (reference sequence). This CDR3 contains 15 residues. The CDR3 protein is CASSYSWGLDTEAFF. The CDR3 coding sequence is TGTGCCAGCAGTTACTCGTGGGGGCTGGACACTGAAGCTTTCTTT.

The rearrangement links TRBV19 to TRBJ1-5, with 9 bases fitting TRBD1. V shed 9 bases and J 2 bases; nucleotides not matched to a gene: 8. Germline V CDR1 and CDR2: LNHDA, SQIVND (reference sequence). This CDR3 is built from 15 residues. CDR3: CASYDRGAGNQPQHF. Written as DNA, the CDR3 is TGTGCCAGCTACGACAGGGGGGCAGGCAATCAGCCCCAGCATTTT.

The J gene is TRBJ1-2, the V gene TRBV6-2 or TRBV6-3, with D possibly TRBD1 on 5 matching bases. V gave up 0 bases and J gave up 8 bases, with 13 bases separating them. In germline, CDR1 is MNHEY, CDR2 SVGEGT. CDR3 length equals 14 residues. The CDR3: CASSYSTGTGGYTF. CDR3 in DNA: TGTGCCAGCAGTTACTCGACTGGGACTGGGGGCTACACCTTC.

The genes are TRBV14 and TRBJ2-7, with 7 bases that match TRBD1. Germline V gene data show CDR1 as SGHDN and CDR2 as FVKESK. The trim removed 5 bases at V and 3 bases at J, leaving 10 bases unmatched. The CDR3 is 15 residues long. CDR3 region: CASSVGTAISYEQYF. The CDR3 region has the DNA TGTGCCAGCAGCGTGGGGACAGCGATAAGCTACGAGCAGTACTTC. The variable domain in full, completed from reference TRBV14 and TRBJ2-7, reads EAGVTQFPSHSVIEKGQTVTLRCDPISGHDNLYWYRRVMGKEIKFLLHFVKESKQDESGMPNNRFLAERTGGTYSTLKVQPAELEDSGVYFCASSVGTAISYEQYFGPGTRLTVT.

V and J are TRBV7-3 and TRBJ1-2, with TRBD1 identical over 11 bases. CDR1 and CDR2 (germline): SGHTA, FQGTGA. The CDR3 is made up of 16 amino acids. Trimming removed 5 bases from V and 6 bases from J; junction bases left unmatched: 11. The CDR3 region is CASSPRDGQGADGYTF. DNA for the CDR3: TGTGCCAGCAGCCCCCGGGACGGACAGGGGGCGGATGGCTACACCTTC.

The chain combines TRBV18 with TRBJ2-1; TRBD1 agrees at 8 bases. The V and J ends lost 2 bases and 3 bases, in that order; junction bases with no gene match: 6. Germline lookup yields CDR1 KGHSH and CDR2 LQKENI. The CDR3 is 16 amino acids. The CDR3 DNA is TGTGCCAGCTCACCAGGTGGCAGGGGGCTCTACAATGAGCAGTTCTTC. It is translated as CASSPGGRGLYNEQFF.